The 30 T cell receptor beta chains below come from one sample, sequenced in a study of blood T cell repertoires in COVID-19. Assay used: immunoSEQ multiplex PCR; TCRdb lists only in-frame clones, some missing. This table holds roughly 40,000 clones, roughly 84% found once. Sequenced: peripheral blood. The receptor source for this set is a man between 65 and 79 years old with acute or convalescent COVID-19.

The rearrangement joins TRBV3-1 (or the pseudogene TRBV3-2) to TRBJ1-1; D is uncertain. The germline V and J ends were trimmed by 6 bases and 1 base, with 15 bases remaining between them. This CDR3 is built from 15 residues. CDR1 is LGHDT and CDR2 is YNNKEL in the germline V gene (reference sequence). The CDR3 DNA follows: TGTGCCAGCAGGCCAAGAACCCCCAGGAACACTGAAGCTTTCTTT. It translates to CASRPRTPRNTEAFF.

V usage is TRBV7-6 and J usage is TRBJ2-2, with 12 bases that match TRBD2. Germline V CDR1 and CDR2: SGHVS, FNYEAQ. After removal of 5 bases from V and 4 bases from J, the junction contained 2 bases not matched to a gene. The CDR3 has 15 residues. The CDR3 protein is CASSTGLAGTGELFF. The CDR3 DNA sequence: TGTGCCAGCAGCACGGGACTAGCGGGCACCGGGGAGCTGTTTTTT.

The sample holds a few counts of this clone. The V and J genes are TRBV20-1 and TRBJ1-4; no definite D call. Trimming shortened V by 4 bases and J by 6 bases, and 6 bases separated the two germline ends. This CDR3 contains 11 residues. Germline-derived CDR1 and CDR2 are DFQATT and SNEGSKA (reference sequence). CDR3 loop: CSAIGYEKLFF. For the CDR3, the DNA is TGCAGTGCTATCGGGTATGAAAAACTGTTTTTT.

J is TRBJ2-3 and V is TRBV5-1; 11 nucleotides agree with TRBD2. The CDR3 sequence is 14 residues long. Looked up from germline, CDR1 is SGHRS and CDR2 is YFSETQ. V was clipped by 2 bases and J by 4 bases; unmatched bases: 0. CDR3 residues: CASSFSGGADTQYF. The CDR3 coding sequence is TGCGCCAGCAGCTTTAGCGGGGGGGCAGATACGCAGTATTTT.

In its sample, this clone was seen once. CDR3 DNA sequence: TGCGCCAGCAGCCAAGGACCCCTGTCATCAGGGACAGTTAGCACAGATACGCAGTATTTT. Translated, it gives CASSQGPLSSGTVSTDTQYF. This chain uses TRBV4-3 with TRBJ2-3; 7 bases line up with TRBD1. Germline V gene lookup returns CDR1 LGHNA and CDR2 YSLEER. The CDR3 spans 20 residues. The J segment lost 0 bases and the V segment lost 1 base, leaving 16 bases of the junction unmatched.

The rearrangement links TRBV30 to TRBJ2-7, with 8 bases lining up with TRBD1. Germline V CDR1 and CDR2: GTSNPN, SVGIG (reference sequence). V gave up 0 bases and J gave up 4 bases; unmatched junction bases: 11. CDR3 length equals 16 residues. The CDR3: CAWSVQMWQGAYEQYF. CDR3 nucleotide sequence: TGTGCCTGGAGTGTACAAATGTGGCAGGGGGCGTACGAGCAGTACTTC.

The genes are TRBV7-2 and TRBJ1-3; D gene unclear. The ends were cut back, 2 bases at V and 2 bases at J, with 10 bases in the middle. Per the germline V gene, CDR1 is SGHTA and CDR2 is FQGNSA. CDR3 size: 15 residues. In DNA, the CDR3 is TGTGCCAGCAGCTTAATCGCGGGTGCTGGAAACACCATATATTTT. Translation: CASSLIAGAGNTIYF.

A single count supports this clone. The J gene is TRBJ2-7, the V gene TRBV21-1; the table assigns TRBD1, which was not confirmed against the DNA. TRBV21-1 is reported as a pseudogene. The length of the CDR3 is 14 residues. DNA for the CDR3: TGTGCCAGCAGCTCACACCAGTGCAGGGTCGAGCAGTACTTC. Translated, it gives CASSSHQCRVEQYF.

The gene calls are TRBV3-1 (or the pseudogene TRBV3-2) and TRBJ1-1; D is unresolved. V dropped 5 bases and J dropped 7 bases, with 11 bases sitting between them. Germline lookup yields CDR1 LGHDT and CDR2 YNNKEL (reference sequence). CDR3 length equals 12 residues. Written as DNA, the CDR3 is TGTGCCAGCAGCAGTAGCGCGCTTGAAGCTTTCTTT. It encodes CASSSSALEAFF.

The J gene is TRBJ2-5, the V gene TRBV7-9, with TRBD1 as a possible D gene (5 bases). Deletions cut 5 bases from V and 5 bases from J, with 15 bases between. CDR1 and CDR2 (germline): SEHNR, FQNEAQ (reference sequence). The CDR3 length is 14 residues. The CDR3 DNA follows: TGTGCCAGCAGCCGCGGATTTAGGGGTGAGACCCAGTACTTC. This codes for CASSRGFRGETQYF.

The rearrangement links TRBV7-2 to TRBJ2-3; 14 nucleotides align to TRBD2. Trimming at V came to 3 bases and at J to 0 bases, leaving 2 bases not matched to a gene. This CDR3 spans 17 amino acids. Germline CDR1 is SGHTA and CDR2 is FQGNSA. The CDR3 nucleotides read TGTGCCAGCAGCTTTAGGACTAGCGGGGGGAGCACAGATACGCAGTATTTT. Its protein is CASSFRTSGGSTDTQYF.

The chain carries TRBV19 and TRBJ2-7; a possible D gene is TRBD1 (5 bases). The CDR3 contains 13 residues. V dropped 5 bases and J dropped 4 bases, with 12 bases sitting between them. Germline assignment: CDR1 LNHDA and CDR2 SQIVND (reference sequence). The CDR3 nucleotides are TGTGCCAGTAGTCTGCGGCAGGGATACGAGCAGTACTTC. This encodes CASSLRQGYEQYF.

The rearrangement links TRBV15 to TRBJ2-2; D ambiguous. The CDR3 is 18 amino acids. Germline assignment: CDR1 LNHNV and CDR2 YYDKDF (reference sequence). Trimming shortened V by 0 bases and J by 0 bases, and 14 bases separated the two germline ends. CDR3 nucleotides: TGTGCCACCAGCAGAGATCCCCCTTCCGGAGCGAACACCGGGGAGCTGTTTTTT. Its translation: CATSRDPPSGANTGELFF.

The genes are TRBV7-9 and TRBJ1-2; D gene uncertain. V was shortened by 4 bases and J by 8 bases, with 14 bases between the two germline ends. Germline CDR1 reads SEHNR; CDR2 reads FQNEAQ (reference sequence). The length of the CDR3 is 13 residues. This CDR3 reads CASSSTAPQGYTF. In DNA, the CDR3 is TGTGCCAGCAGCTCCACAGCACCTCAGGGCTACACCTTC.

This chain connects TRBV27 to TRBJ1-2; a weak D match, TRBD1 (5 bases). The CDR3 runs to 17 residues. The V end was cut by 4 bases, the J end by 0 bases, with 18 bases between. Germline values: CDR1 MNHEY, CDR2 SMNVEV (reference sequence). Here the CDR3 DNA reads TGTGCCAGCAGTTCCCGACAGAGCGACCTCTCTAACTATGGCTACACCTTC. Its protein product is CASSSRQSDLSNYGYTF.

This sequence joins TRBV18 and TRBJ1-5; D perhaps matches TRBD1 (5 bases). Germline lookup yields CDR1 KGHSH and CDR2 LQKENI. CDR3 length equals 16 residues. Trimming cost V 5 bases and J 0 bases, with 14 bases left between them. CDR3 amino acids: CASSRGARSSNQPQHF. The CDR3 nucleotides are TGTGCCAGCTCAAGGGGTGCACGGTCTAGCAATCAGCCCCAGCATTTT.

The chain joins TRBV3-1 (or the pseudogene TRBV3-2) to TRBJ2-3; 11 bases are a match to TRBD2. This CDR3 is built from 14 residues. Germline lookup yields CDR1 LGHDT and CDR2 YNNKEL (reference sequence). With 4 bases clipped from V and 5 bases from J, the junction kept 2 bases outside the gene matches. The CDR3: CASSRGLAEDTQYF. CDR3 coding DNA: TGTGCCAGCAGCCGGGGACTAGCGGAAGATACGCAGTATTTT.

The chain combines TRBV30 with TRBJ1-1; D is unclear. V was shortened by 4 bases and J by 4 bases, with 13 bases between the two germline ends. There are 13 residues in the CDR3. CDR1 is GTSNPN, CDR2 SVGIG, per germline (reference sequence). The CDR3 DNA reads as TGTGCCTGGACGGTCCTCGGAGGCACTGAAGCTTTCTTT. Its protein is CAWTVLGGTEAFF.

V usage is TRBV3-1 (or the pseudogene TRBV3-2) and J usage is TRBJ1-2, with TRBD1 matching over 7 bases. Germline CDR1 is LGHDT and CDR2 is YNNKEL (reference sequence). The CDR3 contains 12 residues. V lost 6 bases, J lost 8 bases, and 6 bases stayed unmatched. CDR3 nucleotide sequence: TGTGCCAGCAGTACAGGGGTGGTCGGCTACACCTTC. Amino acids: CASSTGVVGYTF.

V is TRBV27 and J is TRBJ1-1; 8 bases are a match to TRBD1. The CDR3 is 13 residues long. Germline assignment: CDR1 MNHEY and CDR2 SMNVEV (reference sequence). V dropped 2 bases and J dropped 6; count of bases not matched to a gene: 2. CDR3 region: CASSLKQGAEAFF. CDR3 nucleotides: TGTGCCAGCAGTTTAAAACAGGGGGCTGAAGCTTTCTTT.

The J gene is TRBJ2-2, the V gene TRBV28; unclear D gene. The germline V gene encodes CDR1 MDHEN and CDR2 SYDVKM. V dropped 5 bases and J dropped 6 bases, with 7 bases sitting between them. The CDR3 contains 12 residues. Here the CDR3 DNA reads TGTGCCAGCAGTGGCATGGCCGGGGAGCTGTTTTTT. Its translation: CASSGMAGELFF.

This chain connects TRBV5-8 to TRBJ1-5; the match to TRBD1 covers 9 bases. The germline V gene encodes CDR1 SGHTS and CDR2 YDEGEE. V was clipped by 6 bases and J by 5 bases; unmatched bases: 6. CDR3 length equals 14 residues. The CDR3 sequence is CASTSQGAYQPQHF. CDR3 sequence (DNA): TGTGCCAGCACCTCACAGGGGGCATATCAGCCCCAGCATTTT. Full variable domain (outside the CDR3, taken from reference TRBV5-8 and TRBJ1-5): EAGVTQSPTHLIKTRGQQATLRCSPISGHTSVYWYQQALGLGLQFLLWYDEGEERNRGNFPPRFSGRQFPNYSSELNVNALELEDSALYLCASTSQGAYQPQHFGDGTRLSIL.

Written as DNA, the CDR3 is TGTGCCAGCAGCTCCGGACAGGGAAATGCGGTTGGAAACACCATATATTTT. This translates into CASSSGQGNAVGNTIYF. The rearrangement links TRBV5-5 to TRBJ1-3; 8 nucleotides match TRBD1. Germline-derived CDR1 and CDR2 are SGHKS and YYEKEE (reference sequence). The trim removed 3 bases at V and 3 bases at J, leaving 11 bases unmatched. This CDR3 comprises 17 residues.

V is TRBV18 and J is TRBJ2-2; D might be TRBD1 (5 bases). The V end lost 5 bases, the J end lost 1 base, and 14 bases lay between the germline ends. The CDR3 is 16 residues long. Germline V gene lookup returns CDR1 KGHSH and CDR2 LQKENI. CDR3 in DNA: TGTGCCAGCTCATCCCAGGGAAGCTGGAACACCGGGGAGCTGTTTTTT. Protein product: CASSSQGSWNTGELFF.

The chain combines TRBV6-5 with TRBJ1-5, with TRBD1 as a possible D gene (5 bases). This CDR3 spans 14 amino acids. Germline values: CDR1 MNHEY, CDR2 SVGAGI. Trimming left V 6 bases short and J 7 bases short, with 16 bases between. The CDR3 here is CASSRSGRGQPQHF. The CDR3 bases are TGTGCCAGCAGCCGTTCAGGAAGGGGCCAGCCCCAGCATTTT.

This clone turned up a few times. This chain uses TRBV5-4 with TRBJ1-2, with 7 bases aligning to TRBD1. The CDR3 is 13 residues long. Looked up from germline, CDR1 is SGHNT and CDR2 is YYREEE (reference sequence). Trimming cost V 4 bases and J 5 bases; bases outside gene matches: 5. CDR3 loop: CASSGPGQYGYTF. The CDR3 coding sequence is TGTGCCAGCAGCGGACCGGGACAGTATGGCTACACCTTC.

The gene calls are TRBV24-1 and TRBJ1-5, with 8 bases that match TRBD1. Trimming cost V 2 bases and J 4 bases; bases outside gene matches: 6. The CDR3 is 16 residues long. Germline assignment: CDR1 KGHDR and CDR2 SFDVKD. This CDR3 is CATSDSGTGSNQPQHF. Here the CDR3 DNA reads TGTGCCACCAGTGATTCCGGGACAGGATCTAATCAGCCCCAGCATTTT.

The rearrangement joins TRBV9 to TRBJ2-3; D call uncertain. The V gene lost 4 bases and the J gene lost 2 bases, with 11 bases spanning the gap. The germline V gene encodes CDR1 SGDLS and CDR2 YYNGEE. This CDR3 comprises 14 residues. This CDR3 is CASSPYSVTDTQYF. The DNA of the CDR3 is TGTGCCAGCAGCCCGTACTCGGTCACAGATACGCAGTATTTT.

This rearrangement joins TRBV29-1 to TRBJ2-2; 7 nucleotides align to TRBD1. V gave up 6 bases and J gave up 6 bases; unmatched junction bases: 7. Germline-derived CDR1 and CDR2 are SQVTM and ANQGSEA. The CDR3 covers 13 residues. The CDR3 coding sequence is TGCAGCGTGGCACCACAGGGGCCCGGGGAGCTGTTTTTT. It specifies CSVAPQGPGELFF.

As to this clone: The sample carries other DNA sequences with the same CDR3. The chain combines TRBV27 with TRBJ1-5; no clear D. Germline V lookup: CDR1 MNHEY, CDR2 SMNVEV (reference sequence). The germline V and J ends were trimmed by 5 bases and 0 bases, with 5 bases remaining between them. The CDR3 covers 13 residues. In nucleotides, the CDR3 is TGTGCCAGCAGTCCGTATAGCAATCAGCCCCAGCATTTT. Its protein product is CASSPYSNQPQHF.